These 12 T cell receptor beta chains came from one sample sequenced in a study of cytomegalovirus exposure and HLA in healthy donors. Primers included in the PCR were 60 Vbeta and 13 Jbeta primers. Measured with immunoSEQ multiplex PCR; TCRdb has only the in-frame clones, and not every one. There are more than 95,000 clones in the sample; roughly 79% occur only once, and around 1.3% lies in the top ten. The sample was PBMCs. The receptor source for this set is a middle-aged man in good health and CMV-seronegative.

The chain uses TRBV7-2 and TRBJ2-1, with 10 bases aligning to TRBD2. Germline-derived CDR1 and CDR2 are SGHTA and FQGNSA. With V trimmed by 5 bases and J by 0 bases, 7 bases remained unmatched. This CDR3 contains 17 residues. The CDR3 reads CASSRQAGGSSYNEQFF. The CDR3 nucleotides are TGTGCCAGCAGCCGCCAAGCGGGGGGGAGCTCCTACAATGAGCAGTTCTTC.

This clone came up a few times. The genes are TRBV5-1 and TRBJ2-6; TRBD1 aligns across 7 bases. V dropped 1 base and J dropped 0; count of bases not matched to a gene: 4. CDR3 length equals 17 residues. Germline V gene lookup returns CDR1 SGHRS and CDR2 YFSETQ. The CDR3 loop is CASSLTTGSSGANVLTF. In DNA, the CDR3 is TGCGCCAGCAGCTTGACGACAGGGAGCTCTGGGGCCAACGTCCTGACTTTC.

The CDR3 region is CASSHPMGLAETGELFF. For the CDR3, the DNA is TGCGCCAGCAGCCACCCGATGGGACTAGCAGAGACCGGGGAGCTGTTTTTT. The V call is TRBV4-1, the J call TRBJ2-2; 9 bases align to TRBD2. The germline V gene has CDR1 MGHRA and CDR2 YSYEKL. Trimming took 3 bases from V and 5 from J; bases not matched to a gene: 10. The CDR3 totals 17 residues.

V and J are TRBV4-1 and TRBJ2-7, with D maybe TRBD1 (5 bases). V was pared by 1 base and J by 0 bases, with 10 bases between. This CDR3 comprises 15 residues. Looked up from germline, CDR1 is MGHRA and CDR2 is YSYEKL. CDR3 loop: CASSQGQGPSYEQYF. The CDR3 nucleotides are TGCGCCAGCAGCCAAGGGCAGGGCCCCTCCTACGAGCAGTACTTC.

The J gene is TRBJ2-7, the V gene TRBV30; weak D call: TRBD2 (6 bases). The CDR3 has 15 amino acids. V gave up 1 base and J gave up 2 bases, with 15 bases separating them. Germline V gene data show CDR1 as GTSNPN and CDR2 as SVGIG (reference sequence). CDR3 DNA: TGTGCCTGGAGTGGGGACTCAGCTCATCCCTACGAGCAGTACTTC. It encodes CAWSGDSAHPYEQYF. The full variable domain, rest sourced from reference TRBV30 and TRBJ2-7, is SQTIHQWPATLVQPVGSPLSLECTVEGTSNPNLYWYRQAAGRGLQLLFYSVGIGQISSEVPQNLSASRPQDRQFILSSKKLLLSDSGFYLCAWSGDSAHPYEQYFGPGTRLTVT.

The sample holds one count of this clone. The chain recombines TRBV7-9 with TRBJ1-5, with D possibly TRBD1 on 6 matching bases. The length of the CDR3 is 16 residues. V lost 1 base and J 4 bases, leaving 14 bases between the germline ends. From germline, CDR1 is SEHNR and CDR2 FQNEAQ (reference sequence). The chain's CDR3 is CASSLGNGQLNQPQHF. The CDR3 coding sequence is TGTGCCAGCAGCTTAGGGAACGGACAGCTAAATCAGCCCCAGCATTTT.

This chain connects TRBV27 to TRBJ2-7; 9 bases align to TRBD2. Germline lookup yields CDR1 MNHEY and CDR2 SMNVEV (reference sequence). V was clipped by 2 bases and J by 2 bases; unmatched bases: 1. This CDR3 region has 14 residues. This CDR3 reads CASSLGGGAYEQYF. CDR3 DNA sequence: TGTGCCAGCAGTTTAGGCGGGGGGGCCTACGAGCAGTACTTC.

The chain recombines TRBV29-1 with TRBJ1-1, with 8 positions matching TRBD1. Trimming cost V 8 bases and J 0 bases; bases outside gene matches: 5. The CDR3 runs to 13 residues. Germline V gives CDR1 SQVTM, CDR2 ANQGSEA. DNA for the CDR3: TGCAGCATCGGACAGGGATTGAACACTGAAGCTTTCTTT. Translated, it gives CSIGQGLNTEAFF.

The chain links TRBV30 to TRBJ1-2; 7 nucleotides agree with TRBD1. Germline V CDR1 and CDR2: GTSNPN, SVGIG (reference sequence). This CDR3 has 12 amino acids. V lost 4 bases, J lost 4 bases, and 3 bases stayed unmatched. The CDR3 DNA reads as TGTGCCTGGACTAGGGACAGCTATGGCTACACCTTC. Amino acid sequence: CAWTRDSYGYTF.

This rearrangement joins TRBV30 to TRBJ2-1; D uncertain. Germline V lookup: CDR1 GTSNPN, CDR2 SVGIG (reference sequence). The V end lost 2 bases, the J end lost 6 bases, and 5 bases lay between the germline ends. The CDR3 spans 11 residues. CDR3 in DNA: TGTGCCTGGAGTACCAGCAATGAGCAGTTCTTC. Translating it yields CAWSTSNEQFF. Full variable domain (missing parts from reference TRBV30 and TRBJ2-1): SQTIHQWPATLVQPVGSPLSLECTVEGTSNPNLYWYRQAAGRGLQLLFYSVGIGQISSEVPQNLSASRPQDRQFILSSKKLLLSDSGFYLCAWSTSNEQFFGPGTRLTVL.

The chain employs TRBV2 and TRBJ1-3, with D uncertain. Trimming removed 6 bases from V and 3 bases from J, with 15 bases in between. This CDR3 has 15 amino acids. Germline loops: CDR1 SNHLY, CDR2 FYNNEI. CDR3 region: CASRSGRVGGNTIYF. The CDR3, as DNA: TGTGCCAGCAGGTCGGGAAGGGTTGGTGGAAACACCATATATTTT.

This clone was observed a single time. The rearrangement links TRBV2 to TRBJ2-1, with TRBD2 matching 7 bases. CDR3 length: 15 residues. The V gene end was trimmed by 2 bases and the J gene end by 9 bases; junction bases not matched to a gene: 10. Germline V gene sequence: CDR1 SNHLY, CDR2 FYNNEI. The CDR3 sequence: CASSEQGLSGVEQFF. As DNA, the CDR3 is TGTGCCAGCAGTGAACAGGGACTCAGCGGGGTTGAGCAGTTCTTC.